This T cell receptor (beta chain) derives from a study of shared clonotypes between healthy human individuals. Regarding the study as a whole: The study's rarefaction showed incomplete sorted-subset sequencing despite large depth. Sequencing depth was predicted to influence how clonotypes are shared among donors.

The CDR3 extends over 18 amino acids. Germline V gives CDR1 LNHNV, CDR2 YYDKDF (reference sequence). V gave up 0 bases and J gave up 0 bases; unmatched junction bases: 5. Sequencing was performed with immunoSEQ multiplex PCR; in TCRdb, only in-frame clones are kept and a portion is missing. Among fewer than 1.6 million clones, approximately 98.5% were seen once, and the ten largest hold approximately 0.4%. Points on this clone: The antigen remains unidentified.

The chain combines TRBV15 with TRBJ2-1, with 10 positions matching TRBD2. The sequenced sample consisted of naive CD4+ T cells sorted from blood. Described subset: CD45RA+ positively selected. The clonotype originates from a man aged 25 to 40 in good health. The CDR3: CATSREPLAGSSYNEQFF. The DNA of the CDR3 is TGTGCCACCAGCAGAGAACCACTAGCGGGGAGCTCCTACAATGAGCAGTTCTTC.